Sequencing of this T cell receptor (beta chain) was carried out in a study of cytomegalovirus exposure and HLA in healthy donors. Study-level findings and limits: The likely explanation for a cluster of highly shared sequence variants was sequencing artifact. Prediction of most subjects' HLA-A and HLA-B alleles by TCR beta sequences was reportedly accurate.

CDR1 and CDR2 (germline): MGHRA, YSYEKL. Trimming cost V 4 bases and J 5 bases; bases outside gene matches: 10. This CDR3 is built from 15 residues. Points on this clone: As yet, its antigen is unknown.

The PCR employed 60 Vbeta primers together with 13 Jbeta primers. Using immunoSEQ multiplex PCR, the repertoire was profiled, and TCRdb retains in-frame clones only, with some absent. The sample table sets out roughly 50,000 clones. The specimen sequenced was PBMCs. J is TRBJ1-2 and V is TRBV4-1, with 7 bases matching TRBD1. The sequence came from a male donor in good health and CMV-seropositive. The DNA for the CDR3 is TGCGCCAGCAGCCCGGTGGGGACAGAGTCTTATGGCTACACCTTC. Its protein product is CASSPVGTESYGYTF.